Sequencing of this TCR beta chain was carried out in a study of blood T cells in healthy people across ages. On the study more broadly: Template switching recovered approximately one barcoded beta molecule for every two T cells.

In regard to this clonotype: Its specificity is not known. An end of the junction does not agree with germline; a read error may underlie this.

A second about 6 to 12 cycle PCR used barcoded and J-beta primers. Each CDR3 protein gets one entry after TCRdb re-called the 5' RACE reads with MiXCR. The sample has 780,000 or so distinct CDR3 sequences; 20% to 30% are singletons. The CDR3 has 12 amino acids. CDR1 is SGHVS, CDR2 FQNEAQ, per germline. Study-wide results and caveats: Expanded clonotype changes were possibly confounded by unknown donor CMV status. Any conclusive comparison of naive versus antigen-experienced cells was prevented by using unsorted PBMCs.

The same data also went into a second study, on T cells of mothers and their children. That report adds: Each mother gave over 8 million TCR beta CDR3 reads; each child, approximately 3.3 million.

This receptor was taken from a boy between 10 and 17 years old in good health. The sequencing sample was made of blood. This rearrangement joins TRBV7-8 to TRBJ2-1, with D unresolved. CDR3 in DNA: TGTGTCAGCAGCTTACTTGCCAATGAGCAGTTCTTC. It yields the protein CVSSLLANEQFF.